Listed here are 32 T cell receptor beta chains from one sample, sequenced in a study of tumor-infiltrating lymphocytes in localized non-small cell lung cancer. The protocol was immunoSEQ multiplex PCR, while the TCRdb copy is restricted to in-frame clones and leaves out a portion. The repertoire holds some 9,500 clones, with under 85% as singletons. The source material was lung tumor tissue. The source of these receptors is a human donor with non-small cell lung cancer.

This clone was detected only a few times. The V gene is TRBV7-2, the J gene TRBJ2-6; the D call may be TRBD1 or TRBD2 (5 bases each). Germline V gene sequence: CDR1 SGHTA, CDR2 FQGNSA. The length of the CDR3 is 16 residues. V lost 1 base, J lost 4 bases, and 11 bases lay in between. The CDR3 bases are TGTGCCAGCAGCTTAGTAGCAGGGACCGGGGCCAACGTCCTGACTTTC. It codes for CASSLVAGTGANVLTF.

This clone was seen more than once but under ten times. This chain joins TRBV7-2 and TRBJ1-2; D might be TRBD1 (6 bases). The CDR3 is made up of 14 amino acids. Trimming removed 5 bases from V and 3 bases from J, with 13 bases in between. CDR1 and CDR2 from the germline V gene are SGHTA and FQGNSA. This CDR3 reads CASSPRGSHYGYTF. The CDR3 nucleotides read TGTGCCAGCAGCCCCAGGGGATCCCACTATGGCTACACCTTC. Full variable domain (outside the CDR3, taken from reference TRBV7-2 and TRBJ1-2): GAGVSQSPSNKVTEKGKDVELRCDPISGHTALYWYRQSLGQGLEFLIYFQGNSAPDKSGLPSDRFSAERTGGSVSTLTIQRTQQEDSAVYLCASSPRGSHYGYTFGSGTRLTVV.

This clone turned up a few times. The chain carries TRBV2 and TRBJ1-2; D is undetermined. The CDR3 extends over 12 amino acids. Trimming cost V 7 bases and J 4 bases, with 10 bases left between them. The germline V gene encodes CDR1 SNHLY and CDR2 FYNNEI. The CDR3 bases are TGTGCCAGCATGGGTAGCCTCTATGGCTACACCTTC. Its translation: CASMGSLYGYTF.

This chain uses TRBV29-1 with TRBJ1-1; D possibly corresponds to TRBD1 (6 bases). V was pared by 0 bases and J by 4 bases, with 12 bases between. CDR1 is SQVTM, CDR2 ANQGSEA, per germline. The CDR3 is 14 amino acids. The CDR3 is CSVEEIAGVTEAFF. For the CDR3, the DNA is TGCAGCGTTGAAGAAATAGCAGGGGTCACTGAAGCTTTCTTT.

The V and J genes are TRBV5-6 and TRBJ2-1; TRBD2 matches at 11 bases. Germline V CDR1 and CDR2: SGHDT, YYEEEE. Trimming cost V 4 bases and J 7 bases; bases outside gene matches: 7. This CDR3 region has 15 residues. The CDR3 region has the DNA TGTGCCAGCAGCCCCGTAGCGGGGGGGCCTAATGAGCAGTTCTTC. Translation: CASSPVAGGPNEQFF.

This chain connects TRBV5-1 to TRBJ2-7, with 10 bases lining up with TRBD2. The CDR3 has 15 amino acids. After removal of 4 bases from V and 4 bases from J, the junction contained 8 bases not matched to a gene. CDR1 and CDR2 from the germline V gene are SGHRS and YFSETQ. The CDR3 coding sequence is TGCGCCAGCAGCGTAGCGGGGGGAGGTGGATACGAGCAGTACTTC. It encodes CASSVAGGGGYEQYF.

This sequence joins TRBV5-1 and TRBJ2-1; 9 bases line up with TRBD2. The CDR3 extends over 14 amino acids. Germline V gives CDR1 SGHRS, CDR2 YFSETQ. V was pared by 4 bases and J by 4 bases, with 3 bases of the junction left unmatched. CDR3 loop: CASSQRGAYNEQFF. CDR3 DNA sequence: TGCGCCAGCAGCCAGCGGGGGGCATACAATGAGCAGTTCTTC.

The chain links TRBV6-1 to TRBJ1-1; D is ambiguous. The V end was cut by 2 bases, the J end by 2 bases, with 9 bases between. This CDR3 is 14 amino acids long. From germline, CDR1 is MNHNS and CDR2 SASEGT. The CDR3 sequence: CASSEFEGNTEAFF. CDR3 DNA: TGTGCCAGCAGTGAATTTGAGGGCAACACTGAAGCTTTCTTT.

This clone was found once. The V call is TRBV7-9, the J call TRBJ2-5; D is possibly TRBD1 or TRBD2 (5 bases each). CDR1 and CDR2 from the germline V gene are SEHNR and FQNEAQ (reference sequence). The CDR3 is made up of 15 amino acids. V lost 8 bases to trimming and J lost 4 bases, with 20 bases between them. The CDR3 DNA reads as TGTGCCAGCGCGAGGGGCAGCCGTAGATCAGAGACCCAGTACTTC. Its protein is CASARGSRRSETQYF.

The rearrangement joins TRBV9 to TRBJ2-2, with no clear D. Germline V lookup: CDR1 SGDLS, CDR2 YYNGEE. V lost 1 base and J 5 bases, leaving 6 bases between the germline ends. There are 13 residues in the CDR3. DNA of the CDR3: TGTGCCAGCAGCGTACTGGTAACCGGGGAGCTGTTTTTT. Its translation is CASSVLVTGELFF.

This clone appeared once. The chain uses TRBV4-1 and TRBJ1-6, with D maybe TRBD1 (5 bases). The CDR3 spans 14 residues. Deletions cut 1 base from V and 11 bases from J, with 12 bases between. The V gene's germline CDR1 is MGHRA and CDR2 YSYEKL. CDR3 sequence reads: CASSQGGASTPLHF. CDR3 sequence (DNA): TGCGCCAGCAGCCAAGGTGGGGCCTCGACACCCCTCCACTTT.

The CDR3: CASSTIGQGLSYEQYF. In DNA form, the CDR3 reads TGTGCCAGCTCAACGATAGGACAGGGACTTTCCTACGAGCAGTACTTC. V usage is TRBV18 and J usage is TRBJ2-7, with 8 bases lining up with TRBD1. The J segment lost 1 base and the V segment lost 5 bases, leaving 10 bases of the junction unmatched. CDR1 and CDR2 from the germline V gene are KGHSH and LQKENI. The CDR3 covers 16 residues.

This chain joins TRBV4-1 and TRBJ2-7; a weak D match, TRBD1 (5 bases). CDR1 is MGHRA, CDR2 YSYEKL, per germline. This CDR3 comprises 14 residues. Deletions cut 0 bases from V and 5 bases from J, with 11 bases between. The CDR3 sequence is CASSQDPLQDEQYF. The CDR3 coding sequence is TGCGCCAGCAGCCAAGATCCCCTACAGGACGAGCAGTACTTC.

This clone was detected only a few times. This chain links TRBV2 with TRBJ2-5; 7 bases align to TRBD2. Losses at the gene ends were 8 bases for V and 0 bases for J; bases not matched to a gene: 3. CDR3 size: 13 residues. In germline, CDR1 is SNHLY, CDR2 FYNNEI. CDR3 DNA sequence: TGTGCCAGCCGGGAGGCAGACCAAGAGACCCAGTACTTC. This encodes CASREADQETQYF.

This clone is a singleton in its sample. The chain has TRBV30 and TRBJ1-1; no clear D gene. V lost 4 bases and J lost 4, with 10 bases in between. This CDR3 comprises 12 residues. Germline assignment: CDR1 GTSNPN and CDR2 SVGIG (reference sequence). In DNA form, the CDR3 reads TGTGCCTGGAATACGGAAGGCACTGAAGCTTTCTTT. This encodes CAWNTEGTEAFF.

V usage is TRBV7-8 and J usage is TRBJ1-4; TRBD1 aligns across 9 bases. V gave up 2 bases and J gave up 11 bases; unmatched junction bases: 3. Germline CDR1 SGHVS, CDR2 FQNEAQ. The CDR3 runs to 13 residues. The CDR3 coding sequence is TGTGCCAGCAGCTTACGGGACAGGGAGAAACTGTTTTTT. This translates into CASSLRDREKLFF. Complete variable domain (other parts from reference TRBV7-8 and TRBJ1-4): GAGVSQSPRYKVAKRGQDVALRCDPISGHVSLFWYQQALGQGPEFLTYFQNEAQLDKSGLPSDRFFAERPEGSVSTLKIQRTQQEDSAVYLCASSLRDREKLFFGSGTQLSVL.

The V gene is TRBV4-1, the J gene TRBJ2-3, with D perhaps matching TRBD2 (6 bases). Germline V gene data show CDR1 as MGHRA and CDR2 as YSYEKL. V lost 0 bases and J lost 2, with 12 bases in between. The CDR3 runs 16 residues. DNA of the CDR3: TGCGCCAGCAGCCAAGATCAAGGAGGGCCCACAGATACGCAGTATTTT. Translating gives CASSQDQGGPTDTQYF.

The chain uses TRBV5-6 and TRBJ1-4; weak D call: TRBD1 (6 bases). CDR1 and CDR2 (germline): SGHDT, YYEEEE. This CDR3 is 13 amino acids long. Trimming left V 4 bases short and J 8 bases short, with 12 bases between. CDR3 region: CASSPTGYEKLFF. In nucleotides, the CDR3 is TGTGCCAGCAGCCCGACAGGTTACGAAAAACTGTTTTTT.

The rearrangement links TRBV6-5 to TRBJ2-1; the D gene could be TRBD1 or TRBD2 (6 bases each). CDR3 length equals 13 residues. Germline CDR1 is MNHEY and CDR2 is SVGAGI. V was clipped by 0 bases and J by 8 bases, with 8 bases between them. CDR3 in DNA: TGTGCCAGCAGTTACTCAGGGGGGTATGAGCAGTTCTTC. It is translated as CASSYSGGYEQFF.

The chain joins TRBV19 to TRBJ1-5; no clear D gene. The CDR3 has 12 amino acids. Trimming shortened V by 11 bases and J by 6 bases, and 14 bases separated the two germline ends. Germline V gene data show CDR1 as LNHDA and CDR2 as SQIVND (reference sequence). The CDR3 loop reads CAAEDTCQPQHF. Here the CDR3 DNA reads TGTGCCGCAGAAGACACGTGTCAGCCCCAGCATTTT.

This clone was seen a handful of times. J is TRBJ2-1 and V is TRBV28, with 8 bases matching TRBD1. V dropped 0 bases and J dropped 7; count of bases not matched to a gene: 14. Germline-derived CDR1 and CDR2 are MDHEN and SYDVKM. This CDR3 comprises 18 residues. CDR3 region: CASSLWPPGGVEGNEQFF. CDR3 coding DNA: TGTGCCAGCAGTTTATGGCCCCCAGGGGGCGTTGAGGGGAATGAGCAGTTCTTC.

The chain uses TRBV11-2 and TRBJ1-3; 7 bases agree with TRBD1. Germline loops: CDR1 SGHAT, CDR2 FQNNGV. This CDR3 is built from 17 residues. The J segment lost 1 base and the V segment lost 1 base, leaving 7 bases of the junction unmatched. CDR3 loop: CASSLALTGASGNTIYF. The CDR3 DNA reads as TGTGCCAGCAGCTTAGCCTTAACAGGGGCTTCTGGAAACACCATATATTTT.

The rearrangement links TRBV5-1 to TRBJ1-1; a weak D match, TRBD1 (5 bases). Germline V gene sequence: CDR1 SGHRS, CDR2 YFSETQ. Trimming left V 0 bases short and J 5 bases short, with 8 bases between. The CDR3 contains 13 residues. The DNA for the CDR3 is TGCGCCAGCAGCTTGGGAGCAGGGACTGAAGCTTTCTTT. It codes for CASSLGAGTEAFF.

V gene TRBV6-5 combines with J gene TRBJ2-5; D is uncertain. Trimming pared 3 bases from V and 1 base from J, leaving 6 bases between. The CDR3 sequence is 13 residues long. Germline loops: CDR1 MNHEY, CDR2 SVGAGI. The CDR3 spells CASSYRAQETQYF. CDR3 DNA: TGTGCCAGCAGTTATAGGGCCCAAGAGACCCAGTACTTC.

The chain links TRBV11-3 to TRBJ2-7; weak D call: TRBD1 (5 bases). Trimming took off 8 bases at V and 2 bases at J, with 13 bases between the two ends. CDR3 length: 13 residues. Germline lookup yields CDR1 SGHNT and CDR2 YENEEA. Here the CDR3 DNA reads TGTGCCAGCGCAGAACAGGACGCCTACGAGCAGTACTTC. This encodes CASAEQDAYEQYF.

This clone was observed a few times. This rearrangement joins TRBV7-3 to TRBJ1-2, with D perhaps TRBD1 (5 bases). V gave up 5 bases and J gave up 3 bases, with 16 bases separating them. This CDR3 spans 15 amino acids. CDR1 is SGHTA and CDR2 is FQGTGA in the germline V gene. The CDR3 coding sequence is TGTGCCAGCAGCGGGATCAGGGCGGGTGACTATGGCTACACCTTC. This sequence encodes CASSGIRAGDYGYTF.

The chain uses TRBV12-5 and TRBJ2-2, with D perhaps TRBD1 (5 bases). The V end lost 6 bases, the J end lost 0 bases, and 5 bases lay between the germline ends. The CDR3 has 13 amino acids. In germline, CDR1 is LGHNT, CDR2 FRNRAP. This chain's CDR3 is CASGQANTGELFF. The CDR3 DNA reads as TGTGCTAGTGGACAGGCGAACACCGGGGAGCTGTTTTTT.

This clone was found once. The V gene is TRBV6-1, the J gene TRBJ1-2, with 9 bases matching TRBD1. The V gene's germline CDR1 is MNHNS and CDR2 SASEGT. The CDR3 runs to 15 residues. The V gene end was trimmed by 3 bases and the J gene end by 4 bases; junction bases not matched to a gene: 6. The CDR3 nucleotides read TGTGCCAGCAGTGAGACCCAGACAGGGGGCTATGGCTACACCTTC. The encoded protein is CASSETQTGGYGYTF.

V gene TRBV5-5 combines with J gene TRBJ2-7; D uncertain. V lost 4 bases, J lost 7 bases, and 15 bases lay in between. The CDR3 sequence is 13 residues long. Germline CDR1 SGHKS, CDR2 YYEKEE (reference sequence). The DNA of the CDR3 is TGTGCCAGCAGCCAGACGAACTCAGCAGAGCAGTACTTC. It is translated as CASSQTNSAEQYF.

The chain employs TRBV5-1 and TRBJ1-6, with a tentative D call TRBD1 (5 bases). This CDR3 has 17 amino acids. The V end lost 4 bases, the J end lost 4 bases, and 18 bases lay between the germline ends. The V gene's germline CDR1 is SGHRS and CDR2 YFSETQ. The CDR3 DNA sequence: TGCGCCAGCAGCCCGGCGTCCGGGACGGATTATAATTCACCCCTCCACTTT. It encodes CASSPASGTDYNSPLHF.

The chain carries TRBV15 and TRBJ1-6; 10 bases map to TRBD1. V was clipped by 1 base and J by 9 bases; unmatched bases: 3. The germline CDR1 and CDR2 sequences are LNHNV and YYDKDF (reference sequence). This CDR3 is 15 amino acids long. The CDR3 DNA reads TGTGCCACCAGCAGAGCGGGACAGGGGAGTTCACCCCTCCACTTT. It encodes CATSRAGQGSSPLHF.

The chain is built from TRBV7-2 and TRBJ1-4; D is ambiguous. Per germline, CDR1 SGHTA and CDR2 FQGNSA. This CDR3 region has 16 residues. Trimming left V 2 bases short and J 7 bases short, with 17 bases between. The CDR3, as DNA: TGTGCCAGCAGCTTAAACAACGGGCTCATGGGTGAAAAACTGTTTTTT. Protein: CASSLNNGLMGEKLFF.